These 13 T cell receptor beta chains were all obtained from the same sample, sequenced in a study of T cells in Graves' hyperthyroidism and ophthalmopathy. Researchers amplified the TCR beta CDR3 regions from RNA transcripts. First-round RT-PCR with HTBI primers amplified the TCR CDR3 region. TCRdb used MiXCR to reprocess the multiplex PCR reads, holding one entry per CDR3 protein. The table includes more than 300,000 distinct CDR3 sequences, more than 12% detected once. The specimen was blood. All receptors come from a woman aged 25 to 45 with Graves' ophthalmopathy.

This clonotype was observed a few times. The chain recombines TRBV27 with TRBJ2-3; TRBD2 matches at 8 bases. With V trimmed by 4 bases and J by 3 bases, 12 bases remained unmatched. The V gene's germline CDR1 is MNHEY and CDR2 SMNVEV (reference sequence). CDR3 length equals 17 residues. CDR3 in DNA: TGTGCCAGCAGTTCCTCTCTCGGGAGGGCCCGAACAGATACGCAGTATTTT. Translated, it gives CASSSSLGRARTDTQYF.

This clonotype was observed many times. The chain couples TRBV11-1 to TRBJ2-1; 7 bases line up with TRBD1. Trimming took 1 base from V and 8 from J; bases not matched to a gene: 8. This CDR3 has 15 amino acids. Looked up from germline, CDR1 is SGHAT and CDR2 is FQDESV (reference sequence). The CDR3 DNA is TGTGCCAGCAGCTTAGAGGGGGCGTTTAACGATGAGCAGTTCTTC. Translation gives CASSLEGAFNDEQFF. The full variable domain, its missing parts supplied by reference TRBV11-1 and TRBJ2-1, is EAEVAQSPRYKITEKSQAVAFWCDPISGHATLYWYRQILGQGPELLVQFQDESVVDDSQLPKDRFSAERLKGVDSTLKIQPAELGDSAMYLCASSLEGAFNDEQFFGPGTRLTVL.

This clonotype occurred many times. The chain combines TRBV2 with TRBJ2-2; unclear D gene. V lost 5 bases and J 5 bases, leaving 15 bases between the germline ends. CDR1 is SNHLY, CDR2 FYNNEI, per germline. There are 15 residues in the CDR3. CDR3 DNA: TGTGCCAGCAGTAAGAGTCTCATGGGGACCGGGGAGCTGTTTTTT. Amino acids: CASSKSLMGTGELFF.

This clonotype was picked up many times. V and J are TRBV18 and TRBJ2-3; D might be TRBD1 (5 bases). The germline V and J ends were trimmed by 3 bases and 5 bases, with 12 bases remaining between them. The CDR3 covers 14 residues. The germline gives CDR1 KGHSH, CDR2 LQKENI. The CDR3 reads CASSPLDNQDTQYF. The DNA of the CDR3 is TGTGCCAGCTCACCGCTGGACAATCAAGATACGCAGTATTTT. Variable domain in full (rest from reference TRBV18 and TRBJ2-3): NAGVMQNPRHLVRRRGQEARLRCSPMKGHSHVYWYRQLPEEGLKFMVYLQKENIIDESGMPKERFSAEFPKEGPSILRIQQVVRGDSAAYFCASSPLDNQDTQYFGPGTRLTVL.

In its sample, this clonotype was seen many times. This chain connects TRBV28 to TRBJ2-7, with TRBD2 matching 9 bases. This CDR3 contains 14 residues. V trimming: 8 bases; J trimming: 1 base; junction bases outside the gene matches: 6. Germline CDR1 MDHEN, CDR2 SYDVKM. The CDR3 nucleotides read TGTGCCAGCGGAAAGACTAGCGGATCCTACGAGCAGTACTTC. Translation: CASGKTSGSYEQYF.

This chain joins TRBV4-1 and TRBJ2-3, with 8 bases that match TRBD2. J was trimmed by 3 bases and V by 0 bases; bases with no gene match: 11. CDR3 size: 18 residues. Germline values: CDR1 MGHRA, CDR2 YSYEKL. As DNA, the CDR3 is TGCGCCAGCAGCCAAGACTCGGGGGGGCCACCTCGGACAGATACGCAGTATTTT. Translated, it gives CASSQDSGGPPRTDTQYF.

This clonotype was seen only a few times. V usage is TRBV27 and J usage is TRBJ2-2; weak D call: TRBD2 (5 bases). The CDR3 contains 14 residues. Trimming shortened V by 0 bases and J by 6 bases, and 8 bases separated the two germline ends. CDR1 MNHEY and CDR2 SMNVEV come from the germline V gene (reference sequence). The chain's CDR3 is CASSLSWRAGELFF. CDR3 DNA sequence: TGTGCCAGCAGTTTATCCTGGCGGGCCGGGGAGCTGTTTTTT.

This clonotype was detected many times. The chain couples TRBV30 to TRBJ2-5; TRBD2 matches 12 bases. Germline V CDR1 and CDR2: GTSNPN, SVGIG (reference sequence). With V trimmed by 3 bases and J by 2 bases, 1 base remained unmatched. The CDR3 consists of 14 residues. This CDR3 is CAWSGLAGQETQYF. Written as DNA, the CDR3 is TGTGCCTGGAGCGGACTAGCGGGACAAGAGACCCAGTACTTC.

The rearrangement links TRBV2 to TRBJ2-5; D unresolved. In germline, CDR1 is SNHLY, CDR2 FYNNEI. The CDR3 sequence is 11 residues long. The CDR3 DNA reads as TGTACCGGCACGGTGGCGGAGACCCAGTACTTC. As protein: CTGTVAETQYF. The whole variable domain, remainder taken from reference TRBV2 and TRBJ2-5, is EPEVTQTPSHQVTQMGQEVILRCVPISNHLYFYWYRQILGQKVEFLVSFYNNEISEKSEIFDDQFSVERPDGSNFTLKIRSTKLEDSAMYFCTGTVAETQYFGPGTRLLVL.

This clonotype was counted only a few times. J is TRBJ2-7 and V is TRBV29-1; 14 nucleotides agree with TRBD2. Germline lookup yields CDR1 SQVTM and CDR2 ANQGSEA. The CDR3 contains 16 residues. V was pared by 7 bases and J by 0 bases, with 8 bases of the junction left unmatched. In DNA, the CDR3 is TGCAGCGCTGGACTAGCGGGGGGCCCGAGCTCCTACGAGCAGTACTTC. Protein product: CSAGLAGGPSSYEQYF.

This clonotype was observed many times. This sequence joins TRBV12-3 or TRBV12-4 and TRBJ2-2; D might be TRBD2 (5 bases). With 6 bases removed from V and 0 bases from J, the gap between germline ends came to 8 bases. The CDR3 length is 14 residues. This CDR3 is CASRKLANTGELFF. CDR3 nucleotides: TGTGCCAGCAGAAAACTAGCGAACACCGGGGAGCTGTTTTTT.

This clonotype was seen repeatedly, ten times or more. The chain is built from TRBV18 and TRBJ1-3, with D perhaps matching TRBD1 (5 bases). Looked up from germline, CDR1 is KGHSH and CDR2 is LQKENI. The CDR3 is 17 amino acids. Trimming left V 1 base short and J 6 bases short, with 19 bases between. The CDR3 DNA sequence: TGTGCCAGCTCACCACTGGGCGTCCGGGCGGGGCTAAACACCATATATTTT. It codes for CASSPLGVRAGLNTIYF. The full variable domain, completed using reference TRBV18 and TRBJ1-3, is NAGVMQNPRHLVRRRGQEARLRCSPMKGHSHVYWYRQLPEEGLKFMVYLQKENIIDESGMPKERFSAEFPKEGPSILRIQQVVRGDSAAYFCASSPLGVRAGLNTIYFGEGSWLTVV.

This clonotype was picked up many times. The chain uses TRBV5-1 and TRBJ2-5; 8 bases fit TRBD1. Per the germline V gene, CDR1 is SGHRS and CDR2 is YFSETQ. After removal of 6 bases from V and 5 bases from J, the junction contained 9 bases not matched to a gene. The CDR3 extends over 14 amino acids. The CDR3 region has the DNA TGCGCCAGCACCGAACCAGGGGGCGCGGAGACCCAGTACTTC. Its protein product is CASTEPGGAETQYF.